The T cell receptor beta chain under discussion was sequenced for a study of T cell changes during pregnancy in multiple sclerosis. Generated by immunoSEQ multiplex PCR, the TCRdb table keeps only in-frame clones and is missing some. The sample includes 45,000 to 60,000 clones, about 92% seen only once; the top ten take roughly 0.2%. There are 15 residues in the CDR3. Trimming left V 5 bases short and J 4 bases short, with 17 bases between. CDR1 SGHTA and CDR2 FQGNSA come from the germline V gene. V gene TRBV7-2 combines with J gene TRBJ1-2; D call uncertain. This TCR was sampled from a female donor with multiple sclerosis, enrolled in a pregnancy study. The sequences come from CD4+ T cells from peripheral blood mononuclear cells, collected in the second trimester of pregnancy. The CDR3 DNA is TGTGCCAGCAGCCGGATAATAGCTGGGAGCTATGGCTACACCTTC. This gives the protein CASSRIIAGSYGYTF.